This entry lists 16 T cell receptor beta chains sequenced from one sample in a study of T-cell memory formation after mild COVID-19. TCRdb re-analysed the 5' RACE reads in MiXCR, keeping a single row per CDR3 protein. The data show around 220,000 distinct CDR3 sequences, with over 15% seen just once and around 3.7% held by the top ten. Specimen: PBMCs or a T cell subset sorted from them (not recorded which). The receptors originated from a young man who had mild COVID-19 (a few samples of this study predate the infection). Cell type and time point are not known.

This chain connects TRBV7-2 to TRBJ2-1; no clear D. The V gene's germline CDR1 is SGHTA and CDR2 FQGNSA. V lost 1 base and J 9 bases, leaving 13 bases between the germline ends. The CDR3 covers 14 residues. This chain's CDR3 is CASSLGSPPVEQFF. The CDR3 coding sequence is TGTGCCAGCAGCTTAGGGTCGCCCCCGGTTGAGCAGTTCTTC. Filled out from reference TRBV7-2 and TRBJ2-1, the complete variable domain reads GAGVSQSPSNKVTEKGKDVELRCDPISGHTALYWYRQSLGQGLEFLIYFQGNSAPDKSGLPSDRFSAERTGGSVSTLTIQRTQQEDSAVYLCASSLGSPPVEQFFGPGTRLTVL.

Many counts were recorded for this clonotype. The chain employs TRBV14 and TRBJ2-3; tentatively, D is TRBD1 (5 bases). The CDR3 totals 14 residues. Germline V lookup: CDR1 SGHDN, CDR2 FVKESK. Trimming pared 4 bases from V and 0 bases from J, leaving 8 bases between. The CDR3 DNA sequence: TGTGCCAGCAGCCGCGACAGCAGCACAGATACGCAGTATTTT. Encoded protein: CASSRDSSTDTQYF.

Only a few counts were recorded for this clonotype. The chain joins TRBV7-9 to TRBJ1-1; weak D call: TRBD1 (6 bases). Germline V gene lookup returns CDR1 SEHNR and CDR2 FQNEAQ (reference sequence). V was clipped by 5 bases and J by 1 base, with 20 bases between them. The CDR3 sequence is 17 residues long. CDR3 nucleotide sequence: TGTGCCAGCAGCCCTTTGAGATTTGGGGGCGAGAACACTGAAGCTTTCTTT. Translated, it gives CASSPLRFGGENTEAFF.

This clonotype was picked up a small number of times. This chain connects TRBV5-6 to TRBJ2-7, with 7 positions matching TRBD2. Germline CDR1 is SGHDT and CDR2 is YYEEEE. The CDR3 extends over 15 amino acids. V shed 4 bases, J shed 1 base, and the junction held 8 bases outside the gene matches. In DNA form, the CDR3 reads TGTGCCAGCAGCCATAGGGAGGGTTGGTCCTACGAGCAGTACGTC. It yields the protein CASSHREGWSYEQYV.

The rearrangement joins TRBV20-1 to TRBJ2-2; tentatively, D is TRBD1 (6 bases). V was trimmed by 5 bases and J by 7 bases, leaving 17 bases between them. The germline CDR1 and CDR2 sequences are DFQATT and SNEGSKA (reference sequence). The CDR3 sequence is 14 residues long. The CDR3 sequence is CSARRTEGYGELFF. CDR3 DNA sequence: TGCAGTGCTCGACGGACAGAGGGATACGGGGAGCTGTTTTTT.

The rearrangement joins TRBV5-1 to TRBJ1-4; tentative D call: TRBD1 (5 bases). The CDR3 consists of 14 residues. Germline lookup yields CDR1 SGHRS and CDR2 YFSETQ. V shed 4 bases and J shed 6 bases, with 13 bases lying between them. The chain's CDR3 is CASSMSGTDEKLFF. As DNA, the CDR3 is TGCGCCAGCAGCATGTCCGGGACGGATGAAAAACTGTTTTTT.

This chain uses TRBV19 with TRBJ2-5; unclear D gene. V lost 4 bases and J lost 5, with 8 bases in between. Germline lookup yields CDR1 LNHDA and CDR2 SQIVND (reference sequence). The CDR3 is 12 amino acids. CDR3 region: CASSTPRETQYF. Written as DNA, the CDR3 is TGTGCCAGTAGTACCCCCCGGGAGACCCAGTACTTC.

J is TRBJ1-1 and V is TRBV7-6, with D uncertain. The germline CDR1 and CDR2 sequences are SGHVS and FNYEAQ. V lost 4 bases to trimming and J lost 5 bases, with 11 bases between them. The CDR3 is made up of 13 amino acids. The CDR3 sequence: CASSSQAGTEAFF. Written as DNA, the CDR3 is TGTGCCAGCAGCTCCCAGGCGGGAACTGAAGCTTTCTTT.

This clonotype was recorded a few times. The rearrangement joins TRBV7-6 to TRBJ1-1; the D is unclear. This CDR3 region has 15 residues. V shed 1 base and J shed 2 bases, with 11 bases lying between them. From germline, CDR1 is SGHVS and CDR2 FNYEAQ. The CDR3 DNA reads as TGTGCCAGCAGCTTAGTGGGAACCACAAACACTGAAGCTTTCTTT. Its protein is CASSLVGTTNTEAFF.

Only a few counts were recorded for this clonotype. CDR3 sequence reads: CASSQDDLGEETQYF. For the CDR3, the DNA is TGTGCCAGCAGCCAAGATGACCTCGGGGAAGAGACCCAGTACTTC. The V call is TRBV4-2, the J call TRBJ2-5; D is perhaps TRBD2 (5 bases). CDR1 and CDR2 (germline): LGHNA, YNFKEQ. This CDR3 has 15 residues. V was clipped by 0 bases and J by 3 bases, with 11 bases between them.

This clonotype occurred a few times. The chain recombines TRBV3-1 with TRBJ1-2, with TRBD1 as a possible D gene (5 bases). V was pared by 2 bases and J by 4 bases, with 11 bases between. Germline-derived CDR1 and CDR2 are LGHDT and YNNKEL (reference sequence). The CDR3 is 14 amino acids. The CDR3 DNA is TGTGCCAGCAGCCAAAGTCAGGGATCCTATGGCTACACCTTC. Its protein product is CASSQSQGSYGYTF.

This clonotype was counted at least ten times. The CDR3 coding sequence is TGTGCCAGCAGCTTTGACAGTCGCACTGAAGCTTTCTTT. It codes for CASSFDSRTEAFF. The V and J genes are TRBV7-2 and TRBJ1-1, with D possibly being TRBD1 (5 bases). There are 13 residues in the CDR3. Germline assignment: CDR1 SGHTA and CDR2 FQGNSA. V was cut by 3 bases and J by 4 bases, with 9 bases left in between.

This clonotype was found many times. The V gene is TRBV7-3, the J gene TRBJ2-1; 10 positions agree with TRBD2. V lost 3 bases and J lost 2; bases outside the gene matches: 1. There are 15 residues in the CDR3. CDR1 SGHTA and CDR2 FQGTGA come from the germline V gene. The CDR3 here is CASSFSGGAYNEQFF. CDR3 nucleotides: TGTGCCAGCAGCTTCAGCGGGGGGGCCTACAATGAGCAGTTCTTC.

The CDR3 DNA sequence: TGTGCCAGCAGTGAAATGGGGGGCGATTCCGGGGAGCTGTTTTTT. Its translation: CASSEMGGDSGELFF. J is TRBJ2-2 and V is TRBV6-1; D is perhaps TRBD1 or TRBD2 (6 bases each). The germline gives CDR1 MNHNS, CDR2 SASEGT. V lost 2 bases and J 6 bases, leaving 13 bases between the germline ends. The CDR3 covers 15 residues.

This sequence joins TRBV20-1 and TRBJ2-5, with 7 bases aligning to TRBD1. The V gene end was trimmed by 0 bases and the J gene end by 4 bases; junction bases not matched to a gene: 2. Germline-derived CDR1 and CDR2 are DFQATT and SNEGSKA (reference sequence). The CDR3 has 13 residues. Here the CDR3 DNA reads TGCAGTGCTAGAGATACAGGGGTAGAGACCCAGTACTTC. Protein: CSARDTGVETQYF.

There are a few counts of this clonotype. The chain recombines TRBV28 with TRBJ2-5; D not resolved. CDR1 is MDHEN and CDR2 is SYDVKM in the germline V gene. The V end was cut by 3 bases, the J end by 6 bases, with 14 bases between. This CDR3 contains 14 residues. The DNA of the CDR3 is TGTGCCAGCAGTTTCCTCGGCGCTATAAAGACCCAGTACTTC. Translating it yields CASSFLGAIKTQYF.